This T cell receptor (beta chain) was documented in a study of cytomegalovirus exposure and HLA in healthy donors. CDR3 length equals 16 residues. The V segment lost 4 bases and the J segment 9 bases; nucleotides outside the gene matches: 9. Germline CDR1 is MNHEY and CDR2 is SVGAGI. Researchers ran the PCR with 60 Vbeta and 13 Jbeta primers. The data were produced by immunoSEQ multiplex PCR, yet TCRdb's version contains in-frame clones alone and is incomplete. The profile shows around 100,000 clones, roughly 82% of them singletons. This TCR was recovered from a middle-aged man in good health and CMV-seronegative. This chain joins TRBV6-5 and TRBJ2-1; TRBD2 matches 13 bases. Material: PBMCs. The CDR3 spells CASSSGTSGINSEQFF. The CDR3 nucleotides read TGTGCCAGCAGTTCCGGGACTAGCGGGATTAATAGTGAGCAGTTCTTC.